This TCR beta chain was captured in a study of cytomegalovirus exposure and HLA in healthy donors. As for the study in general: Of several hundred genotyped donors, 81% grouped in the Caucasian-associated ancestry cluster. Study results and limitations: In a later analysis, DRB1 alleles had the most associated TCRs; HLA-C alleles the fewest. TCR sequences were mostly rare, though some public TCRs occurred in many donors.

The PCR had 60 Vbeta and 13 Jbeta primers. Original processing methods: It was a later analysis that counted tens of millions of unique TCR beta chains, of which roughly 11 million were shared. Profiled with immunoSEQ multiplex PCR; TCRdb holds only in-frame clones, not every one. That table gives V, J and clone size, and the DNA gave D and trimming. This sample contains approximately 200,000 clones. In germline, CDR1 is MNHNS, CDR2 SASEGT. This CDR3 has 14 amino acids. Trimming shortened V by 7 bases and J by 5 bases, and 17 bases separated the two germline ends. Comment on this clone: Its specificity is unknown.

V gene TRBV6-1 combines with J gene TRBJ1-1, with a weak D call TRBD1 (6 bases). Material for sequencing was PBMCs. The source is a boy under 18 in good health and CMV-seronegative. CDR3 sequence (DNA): TGTGCCAGCACACAGCACAGGGATTGGACTGAAGCTTTCTTT. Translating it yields CASTQHRDWTEAFF.